The 15 T cell receptor beta chains below come from one sample, sequenced in a study of CD8 T cells in Susac syndrome. Random hexamers were used to reverse transcribe 0.5 to 1 ug of RNA. TCRdb reprocessed the immunoSEQ multiplex PCR reads via MiXCR and lists one record per CDR3 protein. This sample has tens of thousands of distinct CDR3 sequences; over 85% occur once, and the top ten carry around 0.4%. Sequenced input: CD8+ T cells from PBMCs. Receptors originate from a human donor with multiple sclerosis.

The chain carries TRBV29-1 and TRBJ2-1; D perhaps matches TRBD2 (5 bases). V was pared by 4 bases and J by 4 bases, with 11 bases between. The CDR3 contains 13 residues. The germline V gene encodes CDR1 SQVTM and CDR2 ANQGSEA. The DNA of the CDR3 is TGCAGCGTTGGAGGGCTGGGTTACAATGAGCAGTTCTTC. Translated: CSVGGLGYNEQFF.

The CDR3 nucleotides read TGTGCCAGCAGTTTATGGGGGGTATCGGAGACCCAGTACTTC. Encoded protein: CASSLWGVSETQYF. The chain combines TRBV27 with TRBJ2-5, with a weak D call TRBD2 (6 bases). V lost 1 base, J lost 5 bases, and 11 bases lay in between. CDR1 is MNHEY, CDR2 SMNVEV, per germline (reference sequence). The CDR3 is 14 amino acids.

V gene TRBV5-4 combines with J gene TRBJ1-2, with 8 bases matching TRBD1. CDR1 is SGHNT and CDR2 is YYREEE in the germline V gene (reference sequence). This CDR3 is 14 amino acids long. V shed 4 bases and J 3 bases; nucleotides not matched to a gene: 5. CDR3 DNA: TGTGCCAGCAGCATACAGGGGGTGGACTATGGCTACACCTTC. This encodes CASSIQGVDYGYTF.

The V and J genes are TRBV7-9 and TRBJ2-1; D is possibly TRBD1 or TRBD2 (5 bases each). The germline CDR1 and CDR2 sequences are SEHNR and FQNEAQ (reference sequence). Trimming shortened V by 3 bases and J by 0 bases, and 15 bases separated the two germline ends. This CDR3 is built from 17 residues. CDR3 nucleotide sequence: TGTGCCAGCAGCTTTTCCCTCTCAGGGAGCTCCTACAATGAGCAGTTCTTC. Translation: CASSFSLSGSSYNEQFF.

The chain recombines TRBV9 with TRBJ2-1; no reliable D call. CDR1 SGDLS and CDR2 YYNGEE come from the germline V gene. V lost 0 bases and J lost 0, with 10 bases in between. The CDR3 consists of 16 residues. The CDR3 DNA is TGTGCCAGCAGCGTAGATGGCTCCAGCTCCTACAATGAGCAGTTCTTC. This encodes CASSVDGSSSYNEQFF.

The chain uses TRBV5-4 and TRBJ2-3, with D possibly being TRBD1 (6 bases). Germline V lookup: CDR1 SGHNT, CDR2 YYREEE (reference sequence). V shed 3 bases and J shed 2 bases, with 13 bases lying between them. This CDR3 comprises 15 residues. The chain's CDR3 is CASSWGSGATDTQYF. The CDR3 region has the DNA TGTGCCAGCAGCTGGGGGTCAGGGGCCACAGATACGCAGTATTTT. The full variable domain, in which reference TRBV5-4 and TRBJ2-3 provide the parts outside the CDR3, is ETGVTQSPTHLIKTRGQQVTLRCSSQSGHNTVSWYQQALGQGPQFIFQYYREEENGRGNFPPRFSGLQFPNYSSELNVNALELDDSALYLCASSWGSGATDTQYFGPGTRLTVL.

This clonotype was seen only once. The chain employs TRBV5-1 and TRBJ2-7; 7 nucleotides line up with TRBD2. There are 16 residues in the CDR3. Germline CDR1 and CDR2: SGHRS and YFSETQ. The J segment lost 0 bases and the V segment lost 4 bases, leaving 10 bases of the junction unmatched. CDR3 DNA: TGCGCCAGCAGCCTACGTACTCGCGGGAGCTCCTACGAGCAGTACTTC. Its translation: CASSLRTRGSSYEQYF.

This chain joins TRBV7-2 and TRBJ1-5; 7 bases line up with TRBD1. The CDR3 runs 15 residues. CDR1 is SGHTA and CDR2 is FQGNSA in the germline V gene. V was clipped by 5 bases and J by 7 bases; unmatched bases: 11. CDR3 sequence (DNA): TGTGCCAGCAGCCGATTCGAGGGGGCAGGCCAGCCCCAGCATTTT. Translating gives CASSRFEGAGQPQHF.

This clonotype was recorded once. The rearrangement joins TRBV29-1 to TRBJ1-2, with D tentatively TRBD1 (6 bases). V was shortened by 2 bases and J by 4 bases, with 14 bases between the two germline ends. Germline V CDR1 and CDR2: SQVTM, ANQGSEA. There are 14 residues in the CDR3. The CDR3 region is CSVERRTDFYGYTF. The CDR3 nucleotides read TGCAGCGTTGAACGAAGGACAGATTTCTATGGCTACACCTTC.

DNA for the CDR3: TGTGCCAGTAGTATATCTGACGGGGGAGGCAATGAGCAGTTCTTC. This translates into CASSISDGGGNEQFF. The chain recombines TRBV19 with TRBJ2-1, with a possible D match to TRBD2 (6 bases). The CDR3 sequence is 15 residues long. The V gene lost 2 bases and the J gene lost 6 bases, with 14 bases spanning the gap. From germline, CDR1 is LNHDA and CDR2 SQIVND (reference sequence).

The V and J genes are TRBV4-1 and TRBJ2-1, with a weak D call TRBD2 (6 bases). The V end was cut by 2 bases, the J end by 3 bases, with 8 bases between. This CDR3 has 14 amino acids. From germline, CDR1 is MGHRA and CDR2 YSYEKL. The CDR3: CASSQQGLYNEQFF. Here the CDR3 DNA reads TGCGCCAGCAGCCAACAGGGACTCTACAATGAGCAGTTCTTC.

The chain joins TRBV19 to TRBJ2-1; 9 bases fit TRBD1. CDR1 is LNHDA and CDR2 is SQIVND in the germline V gene (reference sequence). The CDR3 runs to 14 residues. V shed 10 bases, J shed 6 bases, and the junction held 10 bases outside the gene matches. The CDR3 spells CATLRRQGVNEQFF. DNA of the CDR3: TGTGCCACCCTCCGTCGACAGGGGGTCAATGAGCAGTTCTTC.

CDR3 in DNA: TGTGCCAGCCGGGGGGGGCTCTATAATTCACCCCTCCACTTT. Its translation is CASRGGLYNSPLHF. V and J are TRBV27 and TRBJ1-6; the D gene is possibly TRBD1 (6 bases). The V end was cut by 8 bases, the J end by 3 bases, with 11 bases between. The CDR3 sequence is 14 residues long. Germline V gives CDR1 MNHEY, CDR2 SMNVEV (reference sequence).

The genes are TRBV9 and TRBJ2-1; a possible D gene is TRBD2 (5 bases). Germline CDR1 is SGDLS and CDR2 is YYNGEE. The CDR3 totals 14 residues. Trimming pared 0 bases from V and 9 bases from J, leaving 13 bases between. DNA of the CDR3: TGTGCCAGCAGCGTAGGAGGAGGCGCGACTGAGCAGTTCTTC. It yields the protein CASSVGGGATEQFF.

The chain's CDR3 is CAGSSGEGASYGYTF. The CDR3 DNA reads TGCGCCGGGTCTTCAGGGGAGGGGGCGAGTTATGGCTACACCTTC. The chain joins TRBV10-2 to TRBJ1-2; 7 bases fit TRBD1. The CDR3 has 15 amino acids. Germline CDR1 reads WSHSY; CDR2 reads SAAADI. Trimming removed 11 bases from V and 5 bases from J; junction bases left unmatched: 17.